This T cell receptor beta chain was obtained from a study of OX40 agonist ivuxolimab in advanced cancers. Study in general: The patients got ivuxolimab, which is an agonistic anti-OX40 (CD134) antibody.

This clone occurred a few times. Repertoires were generated with immunoSEQ multiplex PCR, while TCRdb's copy carries only in-frame clones and drops some. The table records more than 65,000 clones, about 78% of them present only once. Samples of blood were obtained at baseline, on cycle 4 day 1, and on cycle 7 day 1. Germline assignment: CDR1 MNHEY and CDR2 SVGAGI. The CDR3 extends over 14 amino acids. The germline V and J ends were trimmed by 6 bases and 3 bases, with 14 bases remaining between them. This receptor was obtained from an adult with an advanced solid tumor such as melanoma, head and neck, liver or kidney cancer. The rearrangement links TRBV6-5 to TRBJ1-1; D is possibly TRBD1 (6 bases). This specimen consisted of CD4+ or CD8+ T cells sorted from blood, obtained in a trial of the OX40 agonist ivuxolimab. The CDR3 sequence: CASSLTGRDTEAFF. CDR3 in DNA: TGTGCCAGCAGCCTAACAGGGCGGGACACTGAAGCTTTCTTT.